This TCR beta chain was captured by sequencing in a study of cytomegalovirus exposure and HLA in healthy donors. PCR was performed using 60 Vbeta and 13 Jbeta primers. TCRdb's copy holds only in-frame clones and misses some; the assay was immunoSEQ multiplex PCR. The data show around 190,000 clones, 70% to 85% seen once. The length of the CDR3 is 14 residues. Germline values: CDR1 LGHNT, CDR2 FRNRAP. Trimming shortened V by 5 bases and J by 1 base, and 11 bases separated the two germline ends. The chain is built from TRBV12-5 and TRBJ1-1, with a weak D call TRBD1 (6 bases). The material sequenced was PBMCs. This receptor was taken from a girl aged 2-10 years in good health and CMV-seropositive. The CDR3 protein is CASGPPGQNTEAFF. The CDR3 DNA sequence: TGTGCTAGTGGTCCGCCGGGACAGAACACTGAAGCTTTCTTT.